This TCR beta chain is from a study of shared clonotypes between healthy human individuals. Findings and limits, study-wide: Measured sharing among donors was expected to vary with sequencing depth. Some clonotypes were shared by all four sorted-subset donors, while others were not shared. The non-shared ones had lower generation probabilities than the shared ones. Between a handful of donors, naive CD4 clonotypes were shared at a level of around 5.1%.

This CDR3 is built from 15 residues. Trimming shortened V by 1 base and J by 0 bases, and 10 bases separated the two germline ends. Germline V lookup: CDR1 SGHDT, CDR2 YYEEEE. Of note for this clone: Its target is not known.

TCRdb's copy holds only in-frame clones and misses some; the assay was immunoSEQ multiplex PCR. The sample records roughly 2.4 million clones, 90% to 97% being singletons. Sequenced sample: naive CD4+ T cells sorted from blood. The subset denotes: CD45RA+ positively selected. The chain joins TRBV5-6 to TRBJ2-5; weak D call: TRBD1 (6 bases). The TCR originated in a man younger than 35 in good health. In DNA form, the CDR3 reads TGTGCCAGCAGCTTGACAGGGCCCGACCAAGAGACCCAGTACTTC. This sequence encodes CASSLTGPDQETQYF.